These T cell receptor beta chains were read from a single sample in a study of T cells in Graves' hyperthyroidism and ophthalmopathy. In TCRdb, the multiplex PCR reads were re-called with MiXCR into one record per CDR3 protein. The table lists more than 350,000 distinct CDR3 sequences, roughly 15% of them singletons. The sample was blood. The receptor set was obtained from an older woman with Graves' ophthalmopathy. Each CDR3 is given with its conserved first and last residue. Fields, in order: V gene, D gene, J gene, clone size, CDR3 DNA, CDR3 protein. A D gene is named only where the DNA matches it firmly. Size is omitted from some rows. Given values are once, few, many or a class for expanded clones.

>TRBV7-9|-|TRBJ2-7|many
TGTGCCAGCAGCCCCGGGTTTACCTACGAGCAGTACTTC
CASSPGFTYEQYF
>TRBV28|-|TRBJ2-1|few
TGTGCCAGCAGTAGAAAGGGGGAGGGGTTCTTC
CASSRKGEGFF
>TRBV20-1|-|TRBJ1-2|-
TGCAGTGCTCGGGACGGCAGGACCTATGGCTACACCTTC
CSARDGRTYGYTF
>TRBV28|-|TRBJ1-2|-
TGTGCCAGCAGACAGAACTATGGCTACACCTTC
CASRQNYGYTF
>TRBV4-1|TRBD2|TRBJ2-7|-
TGCGCCAGCAGCCTCACTAGCGGGAGGAGTTCCTACGAGCAGTACTTC
CASSLTSGRSSYEQYF
>TRBV6-5|-|TRBJ2-6|-
TGTGCCAGCAGTTACGAGGGGACTGGGGCCAACGTCCTGACTTTC
CASSYEGTGANVLTF
>TRBV6-1|TRBD1|TRBJ2-7|many
TGTGCCAGCGCCCGGGACAGGGAAGCCTACGAGCAGTACTTC
CASARDREAYEQYF
>TRBV5-1|TRBD2|TRBJ2-7|many
TGCGCCAGCAGCTTAACCGGGACTAGCGGAGAATACGAGCAGTACTTC
CASSLTGTSGEYEQYF
>TRBV2|-|TRBJ1-1|many
TGTGCCAGCAGTGAGGAAGACCACCTAGGGACTGAAGCTTTCTTT
CASSEEDHLGTEAFF
>TRBV3-1|-|TRBJ1-5|many
TGTGCCAGCAGCCAAGAGGGGTCCGGCCAGCCCCAGCATTTT
CASSQEGSGQPQHF
>TRBV6-1|-|TRBJ2-5|few
TGTGCCAGCAGCCCGCAGCCTAGGGGGTGGGAGACCCAGTACTTC
CASSPQPRGWETQYF